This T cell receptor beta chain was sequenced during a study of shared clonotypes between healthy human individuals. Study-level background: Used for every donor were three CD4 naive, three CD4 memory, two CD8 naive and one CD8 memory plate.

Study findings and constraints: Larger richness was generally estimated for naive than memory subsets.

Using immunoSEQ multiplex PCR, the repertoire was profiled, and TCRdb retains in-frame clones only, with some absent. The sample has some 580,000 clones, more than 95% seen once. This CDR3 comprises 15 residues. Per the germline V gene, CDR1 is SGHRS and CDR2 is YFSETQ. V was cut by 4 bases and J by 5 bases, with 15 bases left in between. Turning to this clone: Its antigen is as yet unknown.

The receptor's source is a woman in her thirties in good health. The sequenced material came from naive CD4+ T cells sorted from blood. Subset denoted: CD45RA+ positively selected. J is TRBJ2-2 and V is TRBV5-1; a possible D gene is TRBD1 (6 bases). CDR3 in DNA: TGCGCCAGCAGCCAGACCGGGACAATAACCGGGGAGCTGTTTTTT. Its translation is CASSQTGTITGELFF.